The clone carrying this TCR beta chain was found a few times. Here immunoSEQ multiplex PCR was the method, and the copy in TCRdb shows in-frame clones only, minus some. The sample has 550,000 to 600,000 clones; around 76% are singletons. These data originate in a study of shared clonotypes between healthy human individuals. Germline V gene data show CDR1 as MDHEN and CDR2 as SYDVKM. Trimming cost V 5 bases and J 4 bases; bases outside gene matches: 10. This CDR3 contains 15 residues. This chain uses TRBV28 with TRBJ2-5, with 7 bases aligning to TRBD1. The specimen was PBMCs. This clonotype was sampled from a woman between 40 and 50 years old in good health. Some clones in this sample may be carry-over from other donors' samples. CDR3 bases: TGTGCCAGCAGTCTCCGGGACAGTGGTGGAGAGACCCAGTACTTC. Its protein product is CASSLRDSGGETQYF.